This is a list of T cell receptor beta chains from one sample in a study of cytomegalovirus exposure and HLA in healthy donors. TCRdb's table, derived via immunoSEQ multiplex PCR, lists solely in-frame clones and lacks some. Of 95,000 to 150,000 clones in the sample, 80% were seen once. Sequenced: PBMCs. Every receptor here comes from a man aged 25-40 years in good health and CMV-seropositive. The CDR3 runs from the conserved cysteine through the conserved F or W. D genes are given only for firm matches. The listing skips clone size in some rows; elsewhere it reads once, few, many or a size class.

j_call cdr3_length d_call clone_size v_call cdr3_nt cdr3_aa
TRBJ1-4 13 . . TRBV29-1 TGCAGCGTTCGAGGGTGGAGTAATGAAAAACTGTTTTTT CSVRGWSNEKLFF
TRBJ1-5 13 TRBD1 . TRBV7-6 TGTGCCAGCAGTCTGGACAGGGAAGGGGCCCAGCATTTT CASSLDREGAQHF
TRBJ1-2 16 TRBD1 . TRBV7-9 TGTGCCAGCAGCCCCCTCCGCGGACAGGAGAGCTATGGCTACACCTTC CASSPLRGQESYGYTF
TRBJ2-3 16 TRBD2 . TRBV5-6 TGTGCCAGCAGCTTGCCCCCGGGACTAGCTGGGGATACGCAGTATTTT CASSLPPGLAGDTQYF
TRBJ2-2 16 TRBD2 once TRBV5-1 TGCGCCAGCAGCCTTTGGCGGGGGGAAGGGACCGGGGAGCTGTTTTTT CASSLWRGEGTGELFF
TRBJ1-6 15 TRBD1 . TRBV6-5 TGTGCCAGCAGATCCGGACAGGGTCATAATTCACCCCTCCACTTT CASRSGQGHNSPLHF
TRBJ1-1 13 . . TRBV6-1 TGTGCCAGCAGTGGGCGGGGGGACACTGAAGCTTTCTTT CASSGRGDTEAFF
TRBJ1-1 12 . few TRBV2 TGTGCCAGCGTGCAGGAGAACACTGAAGCTTTCTTT CASVQENTEAFF
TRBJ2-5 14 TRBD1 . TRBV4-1 TGCGCCAGCAGCCAAGAAGAAACAGGGGTTACCCAGTACTTC CASSQEETGVTQYF
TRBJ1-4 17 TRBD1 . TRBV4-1 TGCGCCAGCAGCCAAGATAGGGACAGAGCGTCAAGAAAAAAACTGTTTTTT CASSQDRDRASRKKLFF
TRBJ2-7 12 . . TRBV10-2 TGCGCCAGCAGTGATCGGGTGGACGAGCAGTACTTC CASSDRVDEQYF
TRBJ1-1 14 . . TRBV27 TGTGCCAGCCGGCGGTCTAAAACGTACACTGAAGCTTTCTTT CASRRSKTYTEAFF
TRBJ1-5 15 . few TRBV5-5 TGTGCCAGCAGCAGCCTCGGAGGGGACAATCAGCCCCAGCATTTT CASSSLGGDNQPQHF
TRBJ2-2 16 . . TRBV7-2 TGTGCCAGCAGCTTAGTTGACTCGGGTTCCACCGGGGAGCTGTTTTTT CASSLVDSGSTGELFF
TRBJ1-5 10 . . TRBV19 TGTGCCAGTGGGAAACAGGGTAAGCATTTT CASGKQGKHF
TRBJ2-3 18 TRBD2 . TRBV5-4 TGTGCCAGCAGCCCCTTCGGGTTGCTAGCGGGGAAAACAGATACGCAGTATTTT CASSPFGLLAGKTDTQYF
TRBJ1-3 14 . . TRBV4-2 TGTGCCAGCAGCCAAGTGGCAGCTGGAAACACCATATATTTT CASSQVAAGNTIYF
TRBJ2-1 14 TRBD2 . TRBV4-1 TGCGCCAGCAGGTCCGGGACTACCTACAATGAGCAGTTCTTC CASRSGTTYNEQFF
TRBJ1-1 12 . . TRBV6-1 TGTGCCAGCGGTGAAGGGGCCCCTGCAGCTTTCTTT CASGEGAPAAFF
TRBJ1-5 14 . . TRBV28 TGTGCCAGCAGTCCACCACAGGGTAATCAGCCCCAGCATTTT CASSPPQGNQPQHF
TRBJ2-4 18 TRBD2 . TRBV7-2 TGTGCCAGCAGCTTAGCGCTCGGGGGGGCTCTAGCCAAAAACATTCAGTACTTC CASSLALGGALAKNIQYF
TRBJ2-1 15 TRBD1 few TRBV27 TGTGCCAGCAGTTTAGACAGGGGGCTATGGGGTGAGCAGTTCTTC CASSLDRGLWGEQFF
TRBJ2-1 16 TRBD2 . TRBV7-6 TGTGCCAGCAGCCCGTTGATGGGGGGGATGTACAATGAACAGTTCTTC CASSPLMGGMYNEQFF
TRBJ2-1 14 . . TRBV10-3 TGTGCCATCAGTGACCCCAGGTATGCCAATGAGCAGTTCTTC CAISDPRYANEQFF
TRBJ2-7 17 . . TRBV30 TGTGCCTGGAGTGGACTCAAACCGGGACATTCGACCTACGAGCAGTACTTC CAWSGLKPGHSTYEQYF
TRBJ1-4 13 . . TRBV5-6 TGTGCCAGCAGCTCTATCCTCTCTGAAAAACTGTTTTTT CASSSILSEKLFF
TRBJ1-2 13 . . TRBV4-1 TGCGCCAGCAGCCTCCAGGGTCGGGATGGCTACACCTTC CASSLQGRDGYTF
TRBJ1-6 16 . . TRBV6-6 TGTGCCAGCAGTTACCCTTCGGGAGTAGGGAATTCACCCCTCCACTTT CASSYPSGVGNSPLHF
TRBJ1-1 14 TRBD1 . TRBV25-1 TGTGCCAGCAGGGGGGGACAGTTGAACACTGAAGCTTTCTTT CASRGGQLNTEAFF
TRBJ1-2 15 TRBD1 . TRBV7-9 TGTGCCAGCAGCTTAGCTCCAGGGGGCTCTTCGGGCTACACCTTC CASSLAPGGSSGYTF
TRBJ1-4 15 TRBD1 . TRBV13 TGTGCCAGCAGCTTACCGGGACAGGGAGCTGAAAAACTGTTTTTT CASSLPGQGAEKLFF
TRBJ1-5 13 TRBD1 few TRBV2 TGTGCCAGCAGTGAGGACAGGGGGCAGACCCAGCATTTT CASSEDRGQTQHF
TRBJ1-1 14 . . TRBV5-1 TGCGCCAGCAGCTTGGGCACAGCGAACACTGAAGCTTTCTTT CASSLGTANTEAFF
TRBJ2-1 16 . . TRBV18 TGTGCCAGCTCACCCCGGCTCAGGGGGGTCCCAAATGAGCAGTTCTTC CASSPRLRGVPNEQFF
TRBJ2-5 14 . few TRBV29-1 TGCAGCGTTGCGGGGACTCGGAGGGAAGAGACCCAGTACTTC CSVAGTRREETQYF
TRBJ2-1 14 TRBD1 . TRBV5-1 TGCGCCAGCAGCTTGGGACAGGGCGGCCATGAGCAGTTCTTC CASSLGQGGHEQFF
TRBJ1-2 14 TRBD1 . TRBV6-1 TGTGCCAGCAGCCCCAGGACAGGCGGCTATGGCTACACCTTC CASSPRTGGYGYTF
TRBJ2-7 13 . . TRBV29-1 TGCAGCGTTGAGCCAGGGCCGCCCTACGAGCAGTACTTC CSVEPGPPYEQYF